This T cell receptor beta chain was captured by sequencing in a study of vaccination effects on CD4 cells after COVID-19. The study, taken as a whole, reports: Long after vaccination, the clones induced by infection and by vaccine shrank markedly in size.

The assay was immunoSEQ multiplex PCR, and TCRdb's table has in-frame clones only and misses some. This table holds approximately 70,000 clones, approximately 75% found once. Viral peptide pools were used in the ViraFEST assay to expand antigen-specific CD4+ T cells, and sequencing came afterward. The culture ran for 10 days, and then CD4+ T cells were isolated. Vaccinated participants had no history of SARS-CoV-2 infection and tested negative for nucleocapsid antibodies. As for this clone: The antigen is not known.

Germline CDR1 and CDR2: SGHRS and YFSETQ. This CDR3 region has 13 residues. V was cut by 0 bases and J by 5 bases, with 8 bases left in between. The source is a human donor who received a COVID-19 vaccine. This chain links TRBV5-1 with TRBJ2-5, with D possibly matching TRBD1 (6 bases). Sequenced here: CD4+ T cells from PBMCs cultured with HCoV-NL63 spike peptides, sampled before COVID-19 vaccination. CDR3 bases: TGCGCCAGCAGCTTGGAGGGGGAGGAGACCCAGTACTTC. Protein: CASSLEGEETQYF. Full variable domain (remainder filled in from reference TRBV5-1 and TRBJ2-5): KAGVTQTPRYLIKTRGQQVTLSCSPISGHRSVSWYQQTPGQGLQFLFEYFSETQRNKGNFPGRFSGRQFSNSRSEMNVSTLELGDSALYLCASSLEGEETQYFGPGTRLLVL.